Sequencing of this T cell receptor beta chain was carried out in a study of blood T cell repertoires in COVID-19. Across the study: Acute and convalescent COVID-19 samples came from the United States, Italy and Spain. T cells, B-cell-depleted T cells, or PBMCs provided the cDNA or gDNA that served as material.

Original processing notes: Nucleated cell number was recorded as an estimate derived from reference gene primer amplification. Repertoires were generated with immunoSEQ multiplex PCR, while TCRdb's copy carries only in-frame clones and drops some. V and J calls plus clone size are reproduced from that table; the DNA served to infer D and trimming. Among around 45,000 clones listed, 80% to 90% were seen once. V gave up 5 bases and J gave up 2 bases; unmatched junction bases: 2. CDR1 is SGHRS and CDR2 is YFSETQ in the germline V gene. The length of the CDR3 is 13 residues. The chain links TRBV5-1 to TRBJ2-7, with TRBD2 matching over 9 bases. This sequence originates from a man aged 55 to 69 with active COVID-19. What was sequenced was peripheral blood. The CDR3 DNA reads TGCGCCAGCAGGGGCGGGGGGGCCTACGAGCAGTACTTC. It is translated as CASRGGGAYEQYF.